This T cell receptor beta chain is from a study of T cells of healthy individuals. A single record per CDR3 protein comes from TCRdb applying MiXCR to the 5' RACE reads. This repertoire shows tens of thousands of distinct CDR3 sequences, about 4.8% found once; its top ten account for around 6.9%. The ends were cut back, 1 base at V and 1 base at J, with 5 bases in the middle. The germline V gene encodes CDR1 LGHDT and CDR2 YNNKEL (reference sequence). There are 13 residues in the CDR3. This clonotype was counted only a few times. The chain is built from TRBV3-1 and TRBJ2-7; D is unresolved. This TCR derives from a female donor in good health. The CDR3 DNA reads as TGTGCCAGCAGCCAAGGCCCTTCCTACGAGCAGTACTTC. It yields the protein CASSQGPSYEQYF.